Below, 11 T cell receptor beta chains from the same sample are listed, as sequenced in a study of T-cell memory formation after mild COVID-19. From the 5' RACE reads, TCRdb called clonotypes with MiXCR, one entry per CDR3 protein. Among roughly 14,000 distinct CDR3 sequences, 20% to 25% were seen once, and the ten largest hold about 57%. Material: PBMCs or a T cell subset sorted from them (not recorded which). The receptors originated from a man aged 18 to 29 who had mild COVID-19 (a few samples of this study predate the infection). Cell type and time point are not known.

This sequence joins TRBV20-1 and TRBJ2-7, with D perhaps matching TRBD1 (6 bases). V was pared by 0 bases and J by 0 bases, with 15 bases between. Germline CDR1 and CDR2: DFQATT and SNEGSKA (reference sequence). CDR3 length equals 16 residues. CDR3 nucleotide sequence: TGCAGTGCTAGAGAGCTGGTTACAGGGCCCTCCTACGAGCAGTACTTC. Translating gives CSARELVTGPSYEQYF.

This clonotype occurred many times. The V gene is TRBV6-5, the J gene TRBJ1-2; D is unclear. Germline V gene lookup returns CDR1 MNHEY and CDR2 SVGAGI. The CDR3 is made up of 11 amino acids. V was trimmed by 8 bases and J by 4 bases, leaving 8 bases between them. As DNA, the CDR3 is TGTGCCAGCGAAGGACTCTATGGCTACACCTTC. Protein: CASEGLYGYTF.

Note on this clonotype: A much larger clone sits a single nucleotide away, making a read error possible. The chain uses TRBV5-1 and TRBJ1-6; 8 positions match TRBD1. Germline CDR1 is SGHRS and CDR2 is YFSETQ. This CDR3 contains 14 residues. The CDR3 region is CASSLAGGYSPIHF. The CDR3 nucleotides are TGCGCCAGCAGCTTGGCAGGGGGCTATTCACCCATCCACTTT.

This clonotype came up many times. J is TRBJ1-5 and V is TRBV7-2; no clear D gene. Looked up from germline, CDR1 is SGHTA and CDR2 is FQGNSA. V lost 1 base and J 7 bases, leaving 8 bases between the germline ends. This CDR3 contains 13 residues. CDR3 DNA sequence: TGTGCCAGCAGCTTAGTGTTTGGCCAGCCCCAGCATTTT. As protein: CASSLVFGQPQHF.

There are many counts of this clonotype. V gene TRBV4-1 combines with J gene TRBJ1-1; TRBD1 matches at 8 bases. V dropped 6 bases and J dropped 4; count of bases not matched to a gene: 22. CDR1 is MGHRA and CDR2 is YSYEKL in the germline V gene. The length of the CDR3 is 19 residues. CDR3 residues: CASSEGAIDRGYLGTEAFF. DNA of the CDR3: TGCGCCAGCAGTGAAGGGGCGATCGACAGGGGCTATTTAGGCACTGAAGCTTTCTTT.

Ten or more counts support this clonotype. The chain uses TRBV6-2 or TRBV6-3 and TRBJ2-2; 8 nucleotides agree with TRBD2. Trimming cost V 6 bases and J 2 bases; bases outside gene matches: 17. Germline CDR1 and CDR2: MNHEY and SVGEGT. The CDR3 length is 19 residues. For the CDR3, the DNA is TGTGCCAGCAGACGACGGCTAGGTCCTAGCGGGCCTAACACCGGGGAGCTGTTTTTT. Protein sequence: CASRRRLGPSGPNTGELFF.

The genes are TRBV11-2 and TRBJ2-1; tentatively, D is TRBD1 or TRBD2 (6 bases each). Trimming stripped 5 bases from V and 3 bases from J, with 17 bases between. Germline CDR1 and CDR2: SGHAT and FQNNGV. The CDR3 runs 16 residues. This chain's CDR3 is CASSPRLGGVYNEQFF. The CDR3 region has the DNA TGTGCCAGCAGCCCCCGTTTGGGGGGCGTCTACAATGAGCAGTTCTTC.

The sample holds a few counts of this clonotype. The rearrangement links TRBV4-1 to TRBJ1-5, with TRBD1 matching over 7 bases. With V trimmed by 0 bases and J by 5 bases, 7 bases remained unmatched. The germline V gene has CDR1 MGHRA and CDR2 YSYEKL. There are 16 residues in the CDR3. As DNA, the CDR3 is TGCGCCAGCAGCCAAGACGGGACAGCCTTTTATCAGCCCCAGCATTTT. Its protein is CASSQDGTAFYQPQHF.

The J gene is TRBJ2-1, the V gene TRBV7-6, with TRBD2 matching over 12 bases. The ends lost 5 bases at V and 8 bases at J; junction bases unmatched: 4. The germline V gene encodes CDR1 SGHVS and CDR2 FNYEAQ. The CDR3 has 14 residues. As DNA, the CDR3 is TGTGCCAGCAGCATCGGGACTAGCGGGCATGAGCAGTTCTTC. As protein: CASSIGTSGHEQFF.

This clonotype was counted ten times or more. CDR3 DNA: TGTGCCAGCAGCTTTCCCCCCCTTTGGACTAGCGGGGGGGTCAACAATGAGCAGTTCTTC. Amino acids: CASSFPPLWTSGGVNNEQFF. V is TRBV7-2 and J is TRBJ2-1; 15 bases agree with TRBD2. Germline trimming cut 3 bases from V and 5 bases from J; bases unmatched to any gene: 14. This CDR3 comprises 20 residues. Germline V gene sequence: CDR1 SGHTA, CDR2 FQGNSA.

This clonotype was seen at least ten times. The chain carries TRBV29-1 and TRBJ2-3; D is undetermined. The length of the CDR3 is 15 residues. V gave up 3 bases and J gave up 0 bases, with 13 bases separating them. Germline V gene lookup returns CDR1 SQVTM and CDR2 ANQGSEA. The CDR3 DNA follows: TGCAGCGTTGATCTCTCTTGGCAGAGCACAGATACGCAGTATTTT. It codes for CSVDLSWQSTDTQYF.